The rows below give T cell receptor beta chains drawn from one sample of a study of blood T cell repertoires in COVID-19. TCRdb keeps only in-frame clones here, not all; method: immunoSEQ multiplex PCR. The table records about 120,000 clones, 78% of them present only once. Sequencing was done on a sample of peripheral blood. The receptors were gathered from a man between 65 and 85 years old with acute or convalescent COVID-19. CDR3s include the opening cysteine and the closing phenylalanine or tryptophan. A D gene is named only where the DNA matches it firmly. Clone sizes are given selectively: once, few, many, or a class where the clone is expanded.

D: .
V: TRBV19
size: once
J: TRBJ1-2
CDR3: CASSYRANYGYTF
DNA: TGTGCCAGTAGTTACAGAGCTAACTATGGCTACACCTTC

D: TRBD1
V: TRBV9
size: .
J: TRBJ1-2
CDR3: CASRGYSETGGDGYTF
DNA: TGTGCCAGCAGGGGTTACTCGGAGACAGGGGGCGATGGCTACACCTTC

D: TRBD1
V: TRBV10-3
size: once
J: TRBJ1-1
CDR3: CAISRTGRDTEAFF
DNA: TGTGCCATCAGTAGGACAGGGCGAGACACTGAAGCTTTCTTT

D: .
V: TRBV9
size: .
J: TRBJ2-7
CDR3: CASSVVGGESYEQYF
DNA: TGTGCCAGCAGCGTAGTTGGGGGCGAATCCTACGAGCAGTACTTC

D: .
V: TRBV7-2
size: .
J: TRBJ1-5
CDR3: CASTRDTNSNQPQHF
DNA: TGTGCCAGCACTAGGGACACCAATAGCAATCAGCCCCAGCATTTT

D: TRBD1
V: TRBV6-5
size: .
J: TRBJ1-1
CDR3: CASRDRVNTEAFF
DNA: TGTGCCAGCAGGGACAGGGTGAACACTGAAGCTTTCTTT

D: .
V: TRBV2
size: .
J: TRBJ1-5
CDR3: CASSEGVWDLGSNQPQHF
DNA: TGTGCCAGCAGTGAAGGGGTTTGGGACTTAGGGAGCAATCAGCCCCAGCATTTT

D: .
V: TRBV7-2
size: .
J: TRBJ2-5
CDR3: CASSLGGQTQETQYF
DNA: TGTGCCAGCAGCTTAGGGGGGCAGACCCAAGAGACCCAGTACTTC

D: TRBD1
V: TRBV7-9
size: .
J: TRBJ2-7
CDR3: CASSLSGQVTHEQYF
DNA: TGTGCCAGCAGCTTATCGGGACAGGTCACCCACGAGCAGTACTTC

D: .
V: TRBV12-3/TRBV12-4
size: .
J: TRBJ2-7
CDR3: CASSLRYYEQYF
DNA: TGTGCCAGCAGTTTACGCTACTACGAGCAGTACTTC

D: TRBD2
V: TRBV4-2
size: .
J: TRBJ2-2
CDR3: CASSQQGPTGGGAPRTGELFF
DNA: TGTGCCAGCAGCCAACAAGGGCCCACAGGCGGGGGGGCCCCTCGTACAGGGGAGCTGTTTTTT

D: .
V: TRBV5-6
size: .
J: TRBJ1-4
CDR3: CASSLWAVREKLFF
DNA: TGTGCCAGCAGCTTGTGGGCTGTTCGGGAAAAACTGTTTTTT

D: .
V: TRBV3-1/TRBV3-2
size: few
J: TRBJ1-2
CDR3: CASSSGQNYGYTF
DNA: TGTGCCAGCAGCTCCGGACAGAACTATGGCTACACCTTC

D: .
V: TRBV6-5
size: .
J: TRBJ1-2
CDR3: CASSYGPNYGYTF
DNA: TGTGCCAGCAGTTACGGCCCTAACTATGGCTACACCTTC

D: TRBD1
V: TRBV7-9
size: .
J: TRBJ1-2
CDR3: CASSSSTGAYGYTF
DNA: TGTGCCAGCAGCTCATCGACAGGGGCTTATGGCTACACCTTC

D: .
V: TRBV7-3
size: .
J: TRBJ1-3
CDR3: CASSLTPKSSGNTIYF
DNA: TGTGCCAGCAGCTTAACCCCCAAGAGCTCTGGAAACACCATATATTTT

D: TRBD2
V: TRBV10-2
size: once
J: TRBJ2-5
CDR3: CATCRGGNQETQYF
DNA: TGCGCCACCTGCCGGGGGGGAAACCAAGAGACCCAGTACTTC

D: TRBD1
V: TRBV7-9
size: medium-sized
J: TRBJ1-2
CDR3: CASSQTGLPNYGYTF
DNA: TGTGCCAGCAGCCAGACAGGGTTACCTAACTATGGCTACACCTTC

D: TRBD1
V: TRBV7-3
size: .
J: TRBJ1-2
CDR3: CASSARTGGGYTF
DNA: TGTGCCAGCAGCGCCCGGACAGGAGGCGGCTACACCTTC

D: TRBD1
V: TRBV2
size: .
J: TRBJ2-7
CDR3: CASKQGASEQYF
DNA: TGTGCCAGCAAACAGGGGGCTAGCGAGCAGTACTTC

D: .
V: TRBV29-1
size: .
J: TRBJ1-5
CDR3: CSVVISSNQPQHF
DNA: TGCAGCGTTGTAATTTCCAGCAATCAGCCCCAGCATTTT

D: .
V: TRBV19
size: once
J: TRBJ2-7
CDR3: CASSSRETSYEQYF
DNA: TGTGCCAGTAGTTCCAGGGAAACCTCCTACGAGCAGTACTTC

D: .
V: TRBV19
size: .
J: TRBJ1-1
CDR3: CASSLHRANTEAFF
DNA: TGTGCCAGTAGTCTACACAGGGCGAACACTGAAGCTTTCTTT

D: TRBD1
V: TRBV2
size: .
J: TRBJ2-5
CDR3: CASSATGPTQETQYF
DNA: TGTGCCAGCAGTGCGACAGGGCCCACGCAAGAGACCCAGTACTTC

D: TRBD1
V: TRBV19
size: .
J: TRBJ1-5
CDR3: CASSVTGVSNQPQHF
DNA: TGTGCCAGTAGTGTGACAGGGGTGAGCAATCAGCCCCAGCATTTT

D: TRBD1
V: TRBV6-2/TRBV6-3
size: .
J: TRBJ1-5
CDR3: CASSARQGAYQPQHF
DNA: TGTGCCAGCAGTGCCCGACAGGGGGCGTATCAGCCCCAGCATTTT

D: TRBD1
V: TRBV2
size: .
J: TRBJ1-2
CDR3: CASSGDGTALLGGYTF
DNA: TGTGCCAGCAGTGGGGACGGGACAGCTCTCTTGGGTGGCTACACCTTC

D: TRBD2
V: TRBV9
size: .
J: TRBJ2-1
CDR3: CASSVSGGPRDNEQFF
DNA: TGTGCCAGCAGCGTTAGCGGGGGGCCGCGGGACAATGAGCAGTTCTTC

D: .
V: TRBV4-1
size: .
J: TRBJ1-1
CDR3: CASSQGWGVGTEAFF
DNA: TGCGCCAGCAGCCAAGGGTGGGGGGTCGGCACTGAAGCTTTCTTT

D: TRBD1
V: TRBV12-3/TRBV12-4
size: few
J: TRBJ1-5
CDR3: CASSLDRGQPQHF
DNA: TGTGCCAGCAGTTTGGACAGGGGACAGCCCCAGCATTTT

D: .
V: TRBV14
size: once
J: TRBJ2-3
CDR3: CASSNSWTQYF
DNA: TGTGCCAGCAGCAATAGTTGGACGCAGTATTTT

D: TRBD2
V: TRBV5-4
size: .
J: TRBJ2-7
CDR3: CASSLGGGLSYEQYF
DNA: TGTGCCAGCAGCTTGGGGGGGGGACTTTCCTACGAGCAGTACTTC

D: TRBD2
V: TRBV5-4
size: .
J: TRBJ2-3
CDR3: CASSPKQLTSGGDTDTQYF
DNA: TGTGCCAGCAGCCCCAAACAGCTGACTAGCGGGGGGGACACAGATACGCAGTATTTT

D: .
V: TRBV5-6
size: .
J: TRBJ1-2
CDR3: CASSLGGSGIAARGIGYTF
DNA: TGTGCCAGCAGCTTGGGAGGGAGCGGCATAGCTGCAAGGGGGATAGGCTACACCTTC

D: .
V: TRBV6-5
size: .
J: TRBJ2-2
CDR3: CASSSTSSTGELFF
DNA: TGTGCCAGCAGTTCCACATCCAGTACCGGGGAGCTGTTTTTT

D: .
V: TRBV19
size: .
J: TRBJ1-2
CDR3: CASSIRGEGSYGYTF
DNA: TGTGCCAGTAGTATTCGGGGGGAAGGTAGCTATGGCTACACCTTC

D: TRBD2
V: TRBV7-3
size: .
J: TRBJ2-5
CDR3: CASSLSGGAEKTQYF
DNA: TGTGCCAGCAGCTTAAGCGGGGGGGCCGAAAAGACCCAGTACTTC

D: .
V: TRBV5-1
size: .
J: TRBJ1-1
CDR3: CASSLNLIEAFF
DNA: TGCGCCAGCAGCTTGAATTTAATTGAAGCTTTCTTT

D: TRBD2
V: TRBV4-3
size: once
J: TRBJ2-1
CDR3: CASSQDLAGGLKQFF
DNA: TGCGCCAGCAGCCAAGATCTAGCGGGGGGGCTCAAGCAGTTCTTC

D: TRBD2
V: TRBV4-3
size: .
J: TRBJ2-5
CDR3: CASSFRLAGLQETQYF
DNA: TGCGCCAGCAGCTTCCGACTAGCGGGGCTCCAAGAGACCCAGTACTTC

D: .
V: TRBV9
size: .
J: TRBJ1-1
CDR3: CASSGDTDTEAFF
DNA: TGTGCCAGCAGCGGGGACACGGACACTGAAGCTTTCTTT

D: TRBD1
V: TRBV7-9
size: .
J: TRBJ1-1
CDR3: CASKRNQGGGNTEAFF
DNA: TGTGCCAGCAAGAGAAACCAAGGGGGCGGGAACACTGAAGCTTTCTTT